In this sample, the clone carrying this T cell receptor (beta chain) turned up once. This record comes from a study of blood T cell repertoires in COVID-19. For the study at large: Spain, Italy and the United States supplied samples that represented acute and convalescent COVID-19. Sources were T cells, B-cell-depleted T cells, or PBMCs; the material itself was cDNA or gDNA.

Methods used by the authors: Nucleated cell number was recorded as an estimate derived from reference gene primer amplification. Produced via immunoSEQ multiplex PCR; TCRdb's table is partial and in-frame only. V and J calls and clone size follow that table, whereas D and trimming were derived from the DNA. The sample includes 150,000 to 200,000 clones, approximately 80% seen only once; the top ten take roughly 14%. CDR1 is SQVTM, CDR2 ANQGSEA, per germline. The length of the CDR3 is 14 residues. The V segment lost 6 bases and the J segment 6 bases; nucleotides outside the gene matches: 12. This chain joins TRBV29-1 and TRBJ1-2; 8 bases agree with TRBD1. The TCR sequence derives from a man aged 45-65 years who had recovered from COVID-19. The material sequenced was peripheral blood. The CDR3 reads CSVLHETGVNGYTF. CDR3 bases: TGCAGCGTCCTCCATGAGACAGGGGTAAATGGCTACACCTTC.